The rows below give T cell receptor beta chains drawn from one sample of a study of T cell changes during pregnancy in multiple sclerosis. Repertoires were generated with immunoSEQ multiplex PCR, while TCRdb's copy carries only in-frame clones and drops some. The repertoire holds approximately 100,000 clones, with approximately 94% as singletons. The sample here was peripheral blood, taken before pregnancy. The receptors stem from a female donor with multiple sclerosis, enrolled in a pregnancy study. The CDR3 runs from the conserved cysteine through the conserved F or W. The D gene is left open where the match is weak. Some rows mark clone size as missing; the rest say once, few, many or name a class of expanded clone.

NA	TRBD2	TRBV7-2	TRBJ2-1	TGTGCCAGCAGCTTAGAACCTAGCGGGAATGAGCAGTTCTTC	CASSLEPSGNEQFF
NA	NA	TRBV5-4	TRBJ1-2	TGTGCCAGCAGCCAGGGTTCGCGAATGGACTACACCTTC	CASSQGSRMDYTF
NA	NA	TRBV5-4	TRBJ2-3	TGTGCCAGCAGCCCCGGGAGCACAGATACGCAGTATTTT	CASSPGSTDTQYF
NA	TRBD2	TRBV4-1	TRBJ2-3	TGCGCCAGCAGCCAAGTAGCGGGAGGAGATACGCAGTATTTT	CASSQVAGGDTQYF
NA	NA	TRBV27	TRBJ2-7	TGTGCCAGCAGGGGGGGAGGTTCCTACGAGCAGTACTTC	CASRGGGSYEQYF
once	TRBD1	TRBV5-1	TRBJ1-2	TGCGCCAGCAGCCCCACGGGGGGACAGGTTTATGGCTACACCTTC	CASSPTGGQVYGYTF
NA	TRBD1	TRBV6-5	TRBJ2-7	TGTGCCAGCAGTTACTCGACCGGACAGGGCTCCTACGAGCAGTACTTC	CASSYSTGQGSYEQYF
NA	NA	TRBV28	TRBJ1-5	TGTGCCAGCAGTTTAGCCACAGGACGACGCAATCAGCCCCAGCATTTT	CASSLATGRRNQPQHF
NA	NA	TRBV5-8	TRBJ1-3	TGTGCCAGCAGCTGGACAGACTCTGGAAACACCATATATTTT	CASSWTDSGNTIYF
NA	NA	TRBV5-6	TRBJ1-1	TGTGCCAGCAGCCTTCCCCTTAACACTGAAGCTTTCTTT	CASSLPLNTEAFF
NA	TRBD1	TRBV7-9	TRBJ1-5	TGTGCCAGCAGCGAACAGGGGGCTCAGCCCCAGCATTTT	CASSEQGAQPQHF
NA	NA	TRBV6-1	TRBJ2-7	TGTGCCAGCAGTGAACTTGGAGTCTACGAGCAGTACTTC	CASSELGVYEQYF
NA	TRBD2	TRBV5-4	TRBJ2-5	TGTGCCAGCAGCTTGGCCGGGACTAGCGGGAGGGGGCCGCAAGAGACCCAGTACTTC	CASSLAGTSGRGPQETQYF